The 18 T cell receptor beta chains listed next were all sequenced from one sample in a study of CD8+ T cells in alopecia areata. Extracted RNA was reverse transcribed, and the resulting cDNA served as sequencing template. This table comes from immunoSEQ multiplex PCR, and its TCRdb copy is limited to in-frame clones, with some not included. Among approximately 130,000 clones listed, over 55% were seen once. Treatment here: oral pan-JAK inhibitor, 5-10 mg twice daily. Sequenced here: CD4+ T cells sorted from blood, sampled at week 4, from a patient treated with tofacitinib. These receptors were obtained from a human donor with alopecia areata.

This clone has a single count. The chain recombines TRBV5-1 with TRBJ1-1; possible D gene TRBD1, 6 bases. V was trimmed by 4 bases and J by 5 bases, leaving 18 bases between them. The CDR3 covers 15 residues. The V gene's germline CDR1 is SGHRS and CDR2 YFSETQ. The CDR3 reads CASSPPSGGGTEAFF. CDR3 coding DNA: TGCGCCAGCAGCCCCCCGTCCGGAGGGGGGACTGAAGCTTTCTTT.

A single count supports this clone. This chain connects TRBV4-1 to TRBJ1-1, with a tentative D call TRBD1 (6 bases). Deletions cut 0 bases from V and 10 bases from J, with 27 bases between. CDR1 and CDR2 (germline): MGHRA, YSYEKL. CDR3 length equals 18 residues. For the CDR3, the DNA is TGCGCCAGCAGCCAAGAAAACGGACAGTTTTACGGTGCGTCATCAGCTTTCTTT. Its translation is CASSQENGQFYGASSAFF.

The CDR3 loop is CASSQGTSGNHEQFF. The CDR3 DNA reads TGCGCCAGCAGCCAAGGGACTAGCGGGAACCATGAGCAGTTCTTC. The chain links TRBV4-3 to TRBJ2-1; 12 bases are shared with TRBD2. CDR1 and CDR2 from the germline V gene are LGHNA and YSLEER. The V and J ends lost 1 base and 8 bases, in that order; junction bases with no gene match: 3. The CDR3 is made up of 15 amino acids.

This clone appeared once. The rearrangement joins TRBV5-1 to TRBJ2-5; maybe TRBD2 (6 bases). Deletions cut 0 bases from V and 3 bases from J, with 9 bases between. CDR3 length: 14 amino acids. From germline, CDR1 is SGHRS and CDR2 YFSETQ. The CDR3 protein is CASSLGLDKETQYF. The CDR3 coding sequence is TGCGCCAGCAGCTTGGGACTAGACAAAGAGACCCAGTACTTC.

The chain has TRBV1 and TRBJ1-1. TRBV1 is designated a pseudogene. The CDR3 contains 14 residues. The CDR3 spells CTSVVRGMNTEAFF. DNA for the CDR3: TGCACCAGCGTGGTACGGGGAATGAACACTGAAGCTTTCTTT.

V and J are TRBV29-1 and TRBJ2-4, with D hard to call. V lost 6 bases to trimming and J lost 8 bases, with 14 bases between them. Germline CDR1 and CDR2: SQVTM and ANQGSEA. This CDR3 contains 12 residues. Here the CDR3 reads CSVDTDGDIQYF. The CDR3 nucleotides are TGCAGCGTCGACACGGATGGTGACATTCAGTACTTC.

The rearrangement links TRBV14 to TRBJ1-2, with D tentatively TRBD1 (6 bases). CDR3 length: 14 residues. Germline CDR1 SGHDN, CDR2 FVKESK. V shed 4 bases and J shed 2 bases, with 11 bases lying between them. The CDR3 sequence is CASSRHQGNYGYTF. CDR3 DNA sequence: TGTGCCAGCAGCCGCCATCAGGGGAACTATGGCTACACCTTC.

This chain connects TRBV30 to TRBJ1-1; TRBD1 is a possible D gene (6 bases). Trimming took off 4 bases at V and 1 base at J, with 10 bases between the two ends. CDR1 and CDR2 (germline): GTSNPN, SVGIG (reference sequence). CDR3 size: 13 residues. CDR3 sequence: CAWNRQENTEAFF. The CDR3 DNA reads TGTGCCTGGAACCGACAGGAGAACACTGAAGCTTTCTTT.

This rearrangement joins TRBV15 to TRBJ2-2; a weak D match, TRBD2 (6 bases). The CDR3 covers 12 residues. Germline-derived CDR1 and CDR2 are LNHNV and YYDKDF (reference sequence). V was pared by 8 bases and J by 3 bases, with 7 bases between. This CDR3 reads CATGLHTGELFF. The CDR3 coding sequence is TGTGCCACCGGACTACACACCGGGGAGCTGTTTTTT.

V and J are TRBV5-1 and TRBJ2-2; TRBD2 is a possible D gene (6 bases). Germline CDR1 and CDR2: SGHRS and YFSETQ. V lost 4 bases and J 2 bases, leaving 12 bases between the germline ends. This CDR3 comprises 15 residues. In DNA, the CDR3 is TGCGCCAGCAGCCCGACTAGGGGAAACACCGGGGAGCTGTTTTTT. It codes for CASSPTRGNTGELFF.

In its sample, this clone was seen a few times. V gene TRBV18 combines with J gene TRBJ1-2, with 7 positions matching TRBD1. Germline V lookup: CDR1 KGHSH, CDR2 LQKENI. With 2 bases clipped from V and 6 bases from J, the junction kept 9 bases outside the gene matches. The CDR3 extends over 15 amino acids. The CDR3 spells CASSPSDRVRNGYTF. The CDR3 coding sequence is TGTGCCAGCTCACCATCCGACAGGGTCCGGAATGGCTACACCTTC.

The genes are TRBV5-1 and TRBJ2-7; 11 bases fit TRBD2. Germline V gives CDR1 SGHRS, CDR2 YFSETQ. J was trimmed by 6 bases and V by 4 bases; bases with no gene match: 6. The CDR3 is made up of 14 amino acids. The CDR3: CASSQGLAAPEQYF. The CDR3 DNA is TGCGCCAGCAGCCAGGGACTAGCGGCCCCCGAGCAGTACTTC.

The CDR3 is CASRSGANYGYTF. The CDR3, as DNA: TGTGCCAGCAGGTCAGGGGCGAACTATGGCTACACCTTC. The rearrangement uses TRBV9 and TRBJ1-2, with a weak D call TRBD1 (6 bases). V lost 5 bases and J lost 2, with 10 bases in between. CDR1 is SGDLS and CDR2 is YYNGEE in the germline V gene. The CDR3 runs 13 residues.

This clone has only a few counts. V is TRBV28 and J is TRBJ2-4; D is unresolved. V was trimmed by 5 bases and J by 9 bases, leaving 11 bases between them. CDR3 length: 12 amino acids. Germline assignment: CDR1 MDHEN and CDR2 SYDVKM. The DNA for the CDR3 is TGTGCCAGCAGTCGGTACGACTCCATTCAGTACTTC. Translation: CASSRYDSIQYF.

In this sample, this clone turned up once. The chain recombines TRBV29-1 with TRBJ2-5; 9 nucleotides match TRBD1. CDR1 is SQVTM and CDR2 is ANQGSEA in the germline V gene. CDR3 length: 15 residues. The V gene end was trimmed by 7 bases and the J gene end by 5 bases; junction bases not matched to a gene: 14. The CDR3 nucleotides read TGCAGCGCCGAGCCGGGACAGGGTGAGGTGGAGACCCAGTACTTC. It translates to CSAEPGQGEVETQYF.

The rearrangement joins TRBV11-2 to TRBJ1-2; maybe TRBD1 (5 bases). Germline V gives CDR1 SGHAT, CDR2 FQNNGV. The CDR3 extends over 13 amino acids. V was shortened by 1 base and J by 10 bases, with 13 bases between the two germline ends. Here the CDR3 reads CASSLGQGPSYTF. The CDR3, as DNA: TGTGCCAGCAGCTTAGGGCAGGGCCCCTCCTACACCTTC.

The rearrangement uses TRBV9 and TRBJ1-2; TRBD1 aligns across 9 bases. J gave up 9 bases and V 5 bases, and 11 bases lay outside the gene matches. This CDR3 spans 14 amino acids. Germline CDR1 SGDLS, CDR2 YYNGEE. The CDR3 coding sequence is TGTGCCAGCAGTGCCGGGACAGGGTCTCGGCGCTACACCTTC. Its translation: CASSAGTGSRRYTF.

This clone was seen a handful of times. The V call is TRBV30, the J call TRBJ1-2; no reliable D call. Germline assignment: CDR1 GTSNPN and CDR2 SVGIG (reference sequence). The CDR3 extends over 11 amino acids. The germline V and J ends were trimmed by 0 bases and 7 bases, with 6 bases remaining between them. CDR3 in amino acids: CAWSVGPGYTF. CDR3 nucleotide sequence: TGTGCCTGGAGTGTAGGACCTGGCTACACCTTC.